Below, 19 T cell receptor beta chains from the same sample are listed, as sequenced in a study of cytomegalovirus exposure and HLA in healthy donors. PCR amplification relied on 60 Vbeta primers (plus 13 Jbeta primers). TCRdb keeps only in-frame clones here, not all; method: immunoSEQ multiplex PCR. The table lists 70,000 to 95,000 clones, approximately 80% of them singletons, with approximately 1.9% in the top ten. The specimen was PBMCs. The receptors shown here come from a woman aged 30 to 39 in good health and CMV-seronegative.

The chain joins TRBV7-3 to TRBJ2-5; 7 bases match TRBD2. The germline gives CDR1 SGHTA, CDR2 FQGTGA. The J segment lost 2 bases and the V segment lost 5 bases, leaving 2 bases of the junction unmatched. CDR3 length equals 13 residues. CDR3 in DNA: TGTGCCAGCAGCCCAGCGGGACAAGAGACCCAGTACTTC. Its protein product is CASSPAGQETQYF.

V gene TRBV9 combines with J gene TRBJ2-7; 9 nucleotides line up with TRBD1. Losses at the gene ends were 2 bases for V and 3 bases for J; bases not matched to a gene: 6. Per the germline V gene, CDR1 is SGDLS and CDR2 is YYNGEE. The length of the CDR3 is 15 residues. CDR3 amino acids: CASSVGTGTYYEQYF. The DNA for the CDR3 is TGTGCCAGCAGCGTTGGGACAGGGACTTACTACGAGCAGTACTTC.

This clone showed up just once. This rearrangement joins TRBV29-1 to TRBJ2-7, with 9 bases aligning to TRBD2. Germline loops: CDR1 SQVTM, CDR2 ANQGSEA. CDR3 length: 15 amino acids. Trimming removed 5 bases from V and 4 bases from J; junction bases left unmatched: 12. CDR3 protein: CSVSPPGTSRYEQYF. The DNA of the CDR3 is TGCAGCGTTTCTCCCCCCGGGACTAGCAGGTACGAGCAGTACTTC.

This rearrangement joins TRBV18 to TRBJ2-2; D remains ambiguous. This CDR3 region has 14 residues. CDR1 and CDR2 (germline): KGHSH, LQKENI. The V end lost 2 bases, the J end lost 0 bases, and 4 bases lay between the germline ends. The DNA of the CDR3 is TGTGCCAGCTCACCATTAACGAACACCGGGGAGCTGTTTTTT. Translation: CASSPLTNTGELFF.

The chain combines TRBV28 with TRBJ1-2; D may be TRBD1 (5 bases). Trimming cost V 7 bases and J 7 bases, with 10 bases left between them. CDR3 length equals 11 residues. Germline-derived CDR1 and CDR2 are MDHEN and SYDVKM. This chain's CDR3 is CASMQGSGYTF. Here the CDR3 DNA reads TGTGCCAGCATGCAGGGAAGTGGCTACACCTTC.

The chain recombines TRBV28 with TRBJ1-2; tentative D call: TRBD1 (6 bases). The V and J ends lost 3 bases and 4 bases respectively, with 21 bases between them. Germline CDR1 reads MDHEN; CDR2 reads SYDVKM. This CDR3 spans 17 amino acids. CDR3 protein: CASSLGGKGGGSYGYTF. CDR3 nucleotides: TGTGCCAGCAGTTTGGGTGGCAAGGGGGGGGGTAGCTATGGCTACACCTTC.

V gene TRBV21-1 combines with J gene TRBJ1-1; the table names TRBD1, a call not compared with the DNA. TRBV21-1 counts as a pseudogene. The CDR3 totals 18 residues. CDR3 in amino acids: CASLQLDRGRGGNTEAFF. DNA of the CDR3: TGTGCCAGCCTTCAACTGGACAGGGGGCGAGGTGGGAACACTGAAGCTTTCTTT.

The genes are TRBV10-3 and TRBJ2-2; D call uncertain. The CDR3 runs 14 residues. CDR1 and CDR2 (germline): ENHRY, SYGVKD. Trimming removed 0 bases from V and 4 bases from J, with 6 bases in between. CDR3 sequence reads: CAISESSATGELFF. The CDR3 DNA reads TGTGCCATCAGTGAGTCGAGTGCCACCGGGGAGCTGTTTTTT.

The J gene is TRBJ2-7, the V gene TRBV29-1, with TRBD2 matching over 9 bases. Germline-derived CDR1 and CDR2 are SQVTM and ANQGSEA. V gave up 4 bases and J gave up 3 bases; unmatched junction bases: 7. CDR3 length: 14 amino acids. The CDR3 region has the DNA TGCAGCGTTGTCAATAGCGGGAGAAGCTACGAGCAGTACTTC. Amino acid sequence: CSVVNSGRSYEQYF.

The DNA for the CDR3 is TGTGCCAGCAGCCGGGGACCCCCGACAGGGGGCTCCTACGAGCAGTACTTC. Its translation: CASSRGPPTGGSYEQYF. The V call is TRBV5-6, the J call TRBJ2-7; TRBD1 matches 9 bases. Germline values: CDR1 SGHDT, CDR2 YYEEEE. This CDR3 contains 17 residues. With V trimmed by 4 bases and J by 0 bases, 11 bases remained unmatched.

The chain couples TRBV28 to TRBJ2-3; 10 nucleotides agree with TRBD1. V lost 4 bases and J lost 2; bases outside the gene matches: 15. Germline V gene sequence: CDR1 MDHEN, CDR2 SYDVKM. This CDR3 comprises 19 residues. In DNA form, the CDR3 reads TGTGCCAGCAGTTCCCGCTTTTCCGGGACAGGGGTGGACACAGATACGCAGTATTTT. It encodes CASSSRFSGTGVDTDTQYF.

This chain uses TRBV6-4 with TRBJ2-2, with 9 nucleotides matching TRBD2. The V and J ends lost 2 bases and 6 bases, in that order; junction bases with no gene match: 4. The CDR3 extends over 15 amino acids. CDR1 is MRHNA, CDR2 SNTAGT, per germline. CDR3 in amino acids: CASSDLSGSSGELFF. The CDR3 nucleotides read TGTGCCAGCAGTGACCTTAGCGGGAGCTCCGGGGAGCTGTTTTTT.

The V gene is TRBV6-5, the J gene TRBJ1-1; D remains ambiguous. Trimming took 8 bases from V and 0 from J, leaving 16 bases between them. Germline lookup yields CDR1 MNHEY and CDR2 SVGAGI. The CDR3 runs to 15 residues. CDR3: CASADRKPLNTEAFF. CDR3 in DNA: TGTGCCAGCGCGGATAGAAAGCCTTTGAACACTGAAGCTTTCTTT.

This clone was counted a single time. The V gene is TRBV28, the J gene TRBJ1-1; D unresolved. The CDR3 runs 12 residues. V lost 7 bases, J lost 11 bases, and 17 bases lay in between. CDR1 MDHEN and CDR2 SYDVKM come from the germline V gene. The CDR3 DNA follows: TGTGCCAGCAACGTCGGGAGTGTGGGGGCTTTCTTT. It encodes CASNVGSVGAFF.

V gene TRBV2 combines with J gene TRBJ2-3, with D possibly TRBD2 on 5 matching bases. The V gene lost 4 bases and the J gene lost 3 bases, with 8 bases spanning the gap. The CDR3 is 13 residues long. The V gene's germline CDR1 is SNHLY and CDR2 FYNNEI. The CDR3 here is CASSGERTDTQYF. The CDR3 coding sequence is TGTGCCAGCAGTGGGGAGAGAACAGATACGCAGTATTTT.

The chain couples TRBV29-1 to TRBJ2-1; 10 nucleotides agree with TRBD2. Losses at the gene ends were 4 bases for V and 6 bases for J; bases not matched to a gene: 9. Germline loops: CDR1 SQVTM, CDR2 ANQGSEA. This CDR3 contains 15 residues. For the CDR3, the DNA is TGCAGCGTTGGACATGCTAGCGGGAGTGGCAATGAGCAGTTCTTC. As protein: CSVGHASGSGNEQFF.

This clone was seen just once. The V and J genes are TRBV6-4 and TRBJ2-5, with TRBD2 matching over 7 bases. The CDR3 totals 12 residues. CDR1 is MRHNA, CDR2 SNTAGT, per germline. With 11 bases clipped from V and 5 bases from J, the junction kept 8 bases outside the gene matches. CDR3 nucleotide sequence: TGTGCCCCACGGTCCGGGGGGGAGACCCAGTACTTC. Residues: CAPRSGGETQYF.

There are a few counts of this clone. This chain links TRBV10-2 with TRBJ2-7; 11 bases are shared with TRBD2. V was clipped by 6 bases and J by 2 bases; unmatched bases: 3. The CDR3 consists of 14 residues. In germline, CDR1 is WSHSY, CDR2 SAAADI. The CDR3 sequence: CASSIAGGTYEQYF. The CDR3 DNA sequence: TGCGCCAGCAGCATAGCGGGAGGGACCTACGAGCAGTACTTC.

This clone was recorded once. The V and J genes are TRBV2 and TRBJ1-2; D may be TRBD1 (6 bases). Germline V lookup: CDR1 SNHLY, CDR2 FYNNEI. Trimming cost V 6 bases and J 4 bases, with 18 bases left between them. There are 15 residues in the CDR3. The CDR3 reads CASSKGGDKGYGYTF. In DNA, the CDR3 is TGTGCCAGCAGCAAAGGGGGGGACAAAGGCTATGGCTACACCTTC.